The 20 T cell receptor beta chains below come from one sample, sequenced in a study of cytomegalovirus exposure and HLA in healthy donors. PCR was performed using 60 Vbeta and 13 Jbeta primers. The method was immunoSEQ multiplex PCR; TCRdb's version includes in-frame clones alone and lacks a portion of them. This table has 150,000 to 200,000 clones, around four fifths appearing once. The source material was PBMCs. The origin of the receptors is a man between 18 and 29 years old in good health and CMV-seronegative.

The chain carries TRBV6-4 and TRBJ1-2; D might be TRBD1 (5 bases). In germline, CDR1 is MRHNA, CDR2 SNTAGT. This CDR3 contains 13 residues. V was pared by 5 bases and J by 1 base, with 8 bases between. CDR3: CASSQGLNYGYTF. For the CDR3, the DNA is TGTGCCAGCAGTCAGGGTCTTAACTATGGCTACACCTTC.

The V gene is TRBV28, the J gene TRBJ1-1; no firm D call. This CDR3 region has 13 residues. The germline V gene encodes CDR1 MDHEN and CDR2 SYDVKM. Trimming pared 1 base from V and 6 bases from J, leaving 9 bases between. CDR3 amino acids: CASSLSLYPEAFF. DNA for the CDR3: TGTGCCAGCAGTTTATCTCTATATCCTGAAGCTTTCTTT.

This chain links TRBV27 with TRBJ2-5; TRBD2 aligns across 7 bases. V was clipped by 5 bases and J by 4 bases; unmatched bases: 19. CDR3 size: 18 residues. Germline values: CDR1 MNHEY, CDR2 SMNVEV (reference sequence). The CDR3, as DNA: TGTGCCAGCAGTGAGGCAACTTTGGGACTATCCTGGGCAGAGACCCAGTACTTC. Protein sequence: CASSEATLGLSWAETQYF.

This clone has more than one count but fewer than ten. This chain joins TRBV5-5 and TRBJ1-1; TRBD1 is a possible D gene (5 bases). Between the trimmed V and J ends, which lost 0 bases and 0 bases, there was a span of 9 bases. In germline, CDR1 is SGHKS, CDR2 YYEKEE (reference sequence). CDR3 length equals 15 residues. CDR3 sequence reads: CASSLVQGLNTEAFF. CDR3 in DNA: TGTGCCAGCAGCTTGGTGCAGGGTTTGAACACTGAAGCTTTCTTT.

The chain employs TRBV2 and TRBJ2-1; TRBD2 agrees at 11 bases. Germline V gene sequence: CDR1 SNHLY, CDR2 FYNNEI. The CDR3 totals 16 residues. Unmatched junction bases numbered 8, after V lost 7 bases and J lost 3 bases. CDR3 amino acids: CASTLTSGTNYNEQFF. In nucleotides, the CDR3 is TGTGCCAGCACCCTGACTAGCGGGACCAACTACAATGAGCAGTTCTTC.

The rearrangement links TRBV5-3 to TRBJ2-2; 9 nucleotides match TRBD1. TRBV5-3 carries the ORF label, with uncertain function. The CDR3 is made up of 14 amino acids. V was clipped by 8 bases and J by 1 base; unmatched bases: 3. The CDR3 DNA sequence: TGTGCCAGTTCGGGACAGGGGAACACCGGGGAGCTGTTTTTT. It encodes CASSGQGNTGELFF.

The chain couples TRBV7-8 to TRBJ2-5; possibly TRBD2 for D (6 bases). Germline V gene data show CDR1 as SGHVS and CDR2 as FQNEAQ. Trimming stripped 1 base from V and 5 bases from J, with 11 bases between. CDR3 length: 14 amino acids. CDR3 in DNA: TGTGCCAGCAGCTTAGGTGGGGGACTGGAGACCCAGTACTTC. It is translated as CASSLGGGLETQYF.

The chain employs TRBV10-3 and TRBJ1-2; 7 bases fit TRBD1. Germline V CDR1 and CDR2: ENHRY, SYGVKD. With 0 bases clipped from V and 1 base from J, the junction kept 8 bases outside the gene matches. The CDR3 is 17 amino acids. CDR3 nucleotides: TGTGCCATCAGTGAGTCGAGGGGGCAGGACCATAACTATGGCTACACCTTC. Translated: CAISESRGQDHNYGYTF.

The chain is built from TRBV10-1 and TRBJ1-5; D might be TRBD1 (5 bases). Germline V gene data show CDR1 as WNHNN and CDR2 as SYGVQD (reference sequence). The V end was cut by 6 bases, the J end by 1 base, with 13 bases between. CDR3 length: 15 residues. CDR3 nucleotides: TGCGCCAGCAGCCTCGACAGCCTGAGCAATCAGCCCCAGCATTTT. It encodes CASSLDSLSNQPQHF.

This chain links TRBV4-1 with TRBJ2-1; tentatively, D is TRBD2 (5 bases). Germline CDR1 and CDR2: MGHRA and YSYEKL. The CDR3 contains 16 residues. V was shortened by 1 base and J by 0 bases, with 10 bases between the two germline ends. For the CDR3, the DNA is TGCGCCAGCAGCCAAGTTCGGGATTTCTCCTACAATGAGCAGTTCTTC. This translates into CASSQVRDFSYNEQFF.

The CDR3 DNA is TGTGCCTGGGGTGGACAGGGGACTGAAAAACTGTTTTTT. It translates to CAWGGQGTEKLFF. This sequence joins TRBV30 and TRBJ1-4; the match to TRBD1 covers 9 bases. This CDR3 spans 13 amino acids. With V trimmed by 5 bases and J by 7 bases, 5 bases remained unmatched. Germline V gene sequence: CDR1 GTSNPN, CDR2 SVGIG (reference sequence).

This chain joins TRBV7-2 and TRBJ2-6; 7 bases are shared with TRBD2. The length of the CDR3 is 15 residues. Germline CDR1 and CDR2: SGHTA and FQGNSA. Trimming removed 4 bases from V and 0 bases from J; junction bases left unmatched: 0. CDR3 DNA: TGTGCCAGCAGCTGGGAGGGCTCTGGGGCCAACGTCCTGACTTTC. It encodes CASSWEGSGANVLTF.

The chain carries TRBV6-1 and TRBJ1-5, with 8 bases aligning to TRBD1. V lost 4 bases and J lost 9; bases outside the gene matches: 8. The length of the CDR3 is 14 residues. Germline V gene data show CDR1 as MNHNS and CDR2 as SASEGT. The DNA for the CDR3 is TGTGCCAGCAGTGCCCGGACAGGGCCATCGCCCCAGCATTTT. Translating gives CASSARTGPSPQHF.

The CDR3 reads CASSRPGQGAEAFF. In DNA, the CDR3 is TGTGCCAGCAGCCGCCCGGGACAGGGCGCTGAAGCTTTCTTT. The V call is TRBV6-1, the J call TRBJ1-1, with 9 nucleotides matching TRBD1. Germline CDR1 reads MNHNS; CDR2 reads SASEGT. J lost 6 bases, V lost 6 bases, and 8 bases had no gene match. This CDR3 has 14 amino acids.

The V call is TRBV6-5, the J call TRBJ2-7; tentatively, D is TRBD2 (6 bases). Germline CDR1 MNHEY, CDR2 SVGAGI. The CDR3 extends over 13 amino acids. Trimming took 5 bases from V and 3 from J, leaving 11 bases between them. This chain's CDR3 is CASSDTSFYEQYF. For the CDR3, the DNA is TGTGCCAGCAGTGATACTAGCTTCTACGAGCAGTACTTC.

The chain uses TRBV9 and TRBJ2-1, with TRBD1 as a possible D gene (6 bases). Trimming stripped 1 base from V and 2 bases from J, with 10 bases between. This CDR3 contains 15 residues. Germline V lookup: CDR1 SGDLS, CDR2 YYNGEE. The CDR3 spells CASSVQGFTYNEQFF. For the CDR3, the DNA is TGTGCCAGCAGCGTACAGGGGTTCACCTACAATGAGCAGTTCTTC.

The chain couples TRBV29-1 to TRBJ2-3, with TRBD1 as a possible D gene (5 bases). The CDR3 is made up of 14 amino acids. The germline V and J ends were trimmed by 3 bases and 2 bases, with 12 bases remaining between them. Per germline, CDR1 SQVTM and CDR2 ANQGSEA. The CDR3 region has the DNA TGCAGCGTTGACGGCAGGGCATCCACAGATACGCAGTATTTT. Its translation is CSVDGRASTDTQYF.

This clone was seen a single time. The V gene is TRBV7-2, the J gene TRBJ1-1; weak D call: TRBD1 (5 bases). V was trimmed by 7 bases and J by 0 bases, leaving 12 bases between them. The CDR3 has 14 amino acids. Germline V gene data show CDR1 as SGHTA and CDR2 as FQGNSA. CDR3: CASIPTAMNTEAFF. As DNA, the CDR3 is TGTGCCAGCATCCCGACAGCCATGAACACTGAAGCTTTCTTT.

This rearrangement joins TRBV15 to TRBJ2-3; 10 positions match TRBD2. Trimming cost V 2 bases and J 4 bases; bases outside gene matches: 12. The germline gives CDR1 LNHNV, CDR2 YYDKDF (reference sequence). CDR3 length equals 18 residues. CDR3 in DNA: TGTGCCACCAGCAGATCCCTCTGGGGGCTAGCGGGAGCAGATACGCAGTATTTT. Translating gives CATSRSLWGLAGADTQYF.

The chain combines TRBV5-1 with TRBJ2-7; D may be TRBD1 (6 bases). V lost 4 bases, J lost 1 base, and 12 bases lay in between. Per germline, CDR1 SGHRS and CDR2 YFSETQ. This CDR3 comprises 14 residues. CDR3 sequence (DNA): TGCGCCAGCAGCGCAGGGGACCGATCCTACGAGCAGTACTTC. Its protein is CASSAGDRSYEQYF.